The next 25 T cell receptor beta chains were all read from a single sample in a study of metastatic and nonmetastatic thyroid tumors. Until they underwent thyroid surgery, no patient had received any treatment. TCRdb re-processed the PCR reads through MiXCR. Of some 54,000 clones detected, 17% appear once; the ten largest clones hold 2.5% to 3%. The sequencing sample was made of blood. The receptor set was obtained from a female donor with papillary thyroid cancer or a benign thyroid nodule (not recorded which). Some clones in this sample may be carry-over from other donors' samples.

This clone was observed once. The CDR3 coding sequence is TGTGCCAGCAGCATGCAAGGTGGGTGCGGGGAGCTGTTTTTT. Its protein product is CASSMQGGCGELFF. This chain links TRBV9 with TRBJ2-2; D is uncertain. V was clipped by 4 bases and J by 7 bases, with 14 bases between them. CDR3 size: 14 residues. Germline V gives CDR1 SGDLS, CDR2 YYNGEE.

In regard to this clone: A much larger clone sits a single nucleotide away, making a read error possible. The chain carries TRBV10-2 and TRBJ2-2; 10 nucleotides line up with TRBD1. CDR3 length: 16 amino acids. V was pared by 6 bases and J by 8 bases, with 12 bases of the junction left unmatched. Germline V gene lookup returns CDR1 WSHSY and CDR2 SAAADI. The CDR3 loop is CASRSLGTGVSGELFF. CDR3 coding DNA: TGCGCCAGCAGATCCCTGGGGACAGGGGTCTCTGGGGAGCTGTTTTTT.

CDR3 residues: CASSQKLGTGVNQPQHF. As DNA, the CDR3 is TGTGCCAGCAGTCAGAAGCTGGGGACAGGGGTAAATCAGCCCCAGCATTTT. The chain combines TRBV2 with TRBJ1-5; 10 positions match TRBD1. There are 17 residues in the CDR3. V lost 5 bases and J lost 4; bases outside the gene matches: 11. CDR1 and CDR2 (germline): SNHLY, FYNNEI.

This clone has at least ten counts. The rearrangement joins TRBV5-1 to TRBJ1-1; D unresolved. The V gene's germline CDR1 is SGHRS and CDR2 YFSETQ. The CDR3 length is 18 residues. V was cut by 3 bases and J by 0 bases, with 21 bases left in between. DNA for the CDR3: TGCGCCAGCAGCTCGCCATCCTCGGGGAGCCTGATGAACACTGAAGCTTTCTTT. Translation: CASSSPSSGSLMNTEAFF.

This clone was detected a few times. The genes are TRBV28 and TRBJ2-2, with 13 nucleotides matching TRBD2. CDR1 is MDHEN, CDR2 SYDVKM, per germline. The CDR3 is 15 residues long. The V and J ends lost 6 bases and 9 bases, in that order; junction bases with no gene match: 7. The CDR3 DNA reads TGTGCCAGCAGCTTTGGGACTAGCGGGACCCGGGAGCTGTTTTTT. This codes for CASSFGTSGTRELFF.

In this sample, this clone turned up many times. The rearrangement uses TRBV7-2 and TRBJ2-1, with a weak D call TRBD1 (6 bases). Per the germline V gene, CDR1 is SGHTA and CDR2 is FQGNSA. With 5 bases removed from V and 11 bases from J, the gap between germline ends came to 16 bases. This CDR3 region has 13 residues. The CDR3 DNA reads as TGTGCCAGCAGCGATACCGTTACAGGGAAGCAGTTCTTC. It codes for CASSDTVTGKQFF.

This clone was observed a handful of times. This chain connects TRBV10-1 to TRBJ2-7, with 9 bases identical to TRBD1. CDR3 length: 13 amino acids. J was trimmed by 3 bases and V by 4 bases; bases with no gene match: 1. Per the germline V gene, CDR1 is WNHNN and CDR2 is SYGVQD (reference sequence). CDR3 sequence (DNA): TGCGCCAGCAGTGCGGGACAGGGCTACGAGCAGTACTTC. Its translation is CASSAGQGYEQYF.

This clone occurred many times. CDR3 nucleotides: TGTGCCAGCTCATCGCTCTGGGACAGGGGGAAACGTACGTATGGCTACACCTTC. Its translation: CASSSLWDRGKRTYGYTF. V usage is TRBV18 and J usage is TRBJ1-2; 11 bases fit TRBD1. The CDR3 has 18 residues. Germline V gene lookup returns CDR1 KGHSH and CDR2 LQKENI. V was clipped by 5 bases and J by 5 bases; unmatched bases: 16.

This clone occurred many times. The chain couples TRBV6-4 to TRBJ1-4, with TRBD1 matching over 10 bases. After removal of 0 bases from V and 0 bases from J, the junction contained 7 bases not matched to a gene. The CDR3 covers 19 residues. Germline CDR1 MRHNA, CDR2 SNTAGT. Here the CDR3 DNA reads TGTGCCAGCAGTGACTCGGGACAGGGGAAATGGGCAACTAATGAAAAACTGTTTTTT. Translating it yields CASSDSGQGKWATNEKLFF.

This clone occurred many times. V gene TRBV27 combines with J gene TRBJ1-6; D possibly corresponds to TRBD1 (6 bases). This CDR3 contains 14 residues. V gave up 3 bases and J gave up 9 bases, with 12 bases separating them. Looked up from germline, CDR1 is MNHEY and CDR2 is SMNVEV (reference sequence). The CDR3 DNA is TGTGCCAGCAGTTTTAACAGGGTTGGTTCACCCCTCCACTTT. It is translated as CASSFNRVGSPLHF.

This chain connects TRBV2 to TRBJ1-5, with TRBD1 identical over 7 bases. The germline V gene encodes CDR1 SNHLY and CDR2 FYNNEI. J lost 10 bases, V lost 6 bases, and 12 bases had no gene match. The CDR3 loop spans 14 amino acids. The CDR3 protein is CASSCDRAGHPQHF. CDR3 bases: TGTGCCAGCAGCTGTGACAGGGCCGGTCATCCCCAGCATTTT.

In this sample, this clone turned up a few times. The rearrangement uses TRBV28 and TRBJ2-5; 7 bases match TRBD2. CDR1 MDHEN and CDR2 SYDVKM come from the germline V gene. This CDR3 is 16 amino acids long. The trim removed 6 bases at V and 5 bases at J, leaving 15 bases unmatched. CDR3 nucleotide sequence: TGTGCCAGCAGACATATTAGAGGGAGGGCCGGGGAGACCCAGTACTTC. Protein product: CASRHIRGRAGETQYF.

As regards this clone: This clone may be a read error of a much larger clone one base away. This sample includes further DNA sequences coding for the same CDR3. This chain links TRBV12-3 or TRBV12-4 with TRBJ2-1; D uncertain. Trimming left V 6 bases short and J 8 bases short, with 17 bases between. The CDR3 loop spans 14 amino acids. CDR3 sequence (DNA): TGTGCCAGCAGCGAACCCGGTGGAATCGATGAGCAGTTCTTC. Translated: CASSEPGGIDEQFF.

This clone was detected many times. J is TRBJ2-1 and V is TRBV19; D could derive from TRBD1 or TRBD2 (5 bases each). The CDR3 has 16 residues. Germline-derived CDR1 and CDR2 are LNHDA and SQIVND (reference sequence). Trimming pared 3 bases from V and 2 bases from J, leaving 14 bases between. CDR3 protein: CASSIGAGDPYNEQFF. In DNA, the CDR3 is TGTGCCAGTAGTATCGGAGCCGGGGACCCCTACAATGAGCAGTTCTTC.

This clone was found a few times. A much larger clone sits a single nucleotide away, making a read error possible. The V call is TRBV5-1, the J call TRBJ2-5; D remains ambiguous. Trimming shortened V by 2 bases and J by 7 bases, and 6 bases separated the two germline ends. The CDR3 is 11 amino acids. Germline CDR1 is SGHRS and CDR2 is YFSETQ. The CDR3 DNA follows: TGCGCCAGCAGCTTAGATGGGACCCAGTACTTC. This sequence encodes CASSLDGTQYF.

As regards this clone: A read error may be the cause here, since a much bigger clone is one base away. This chain joins TRBV24-1 and TRBJ2-1, with a possible D match to TRBD2 (6 bases). Germline CDR1 is KGHDR and CDR2 is SFDVKD. There are 16 residues in the CDR3. Trimming stripped 4 bases from V and 9 bases from J, with 21 bases between. The CDR3 region has the DNA TGTGCCACCAGTGACAAGACTAGAGGGAGGTGGCGTGAGCAGTTCTTC. Translation: CATSDKTRGRWREQFF.

This clone was seen repeatedly, ten times or more. The chain recombines TRBV18 with TRBJ2-7; TRBD1 agrees at 7 bases. There are 15 residues in the CDR3. CDR1 is KGHSH, CDR2 LQKENI, per germline. The V gene end was trimmed by 1 base and the J gene end by 0 bases; junction bases not matched to a gene: 3. CDR3 amino acids: CASSPQGADSYEQYF. DNA of the CDR3: TGTGCCAGCTCACCACAGGGGGCGGACTCCTACGAGCAGTACTTC.

This clone has ten or more counts. Germline is not matched at one junction end, which may reflect a read error. The chain employs TRBV5-5 and TRBJ2-7; tentative D call: TRBD2 (6 bases). Germline values: CDR1 SGHKS, CDR2 YYEKEE (reference sequence). This CDR3 spans 14 amino acids. DNA for the CDR3: TGTGCCAGCACCTTGGGAGGCCTGGGCTACGAGCAGTACTTC. It codes for CASTLGGLGYEQYF.

This clone was recorded many times. The J gene is TRBJ2-3, the V gene TRBV20-1; 7 nucleotides align to TRBD2. Germline V gene lookup returns CDR1 DFQATT and CDR2 SNEGSKA (reference sequence). After removal of 6 bases from V and 4 bases from J, the junction contained 7 bases not matched to a gene. This CDR3 comprises 13 residues. The CDR3 sequence: CSAGGPGADTQYF. The CDR3 DNA is TGCAGTGCGGGAGGGCCCGGCGCAGATACGCAGTATTTT.

This chain joins TRBV6-1 and TRBJ2-2; D uncertain. The CDR3 runs 13 residues. With 0 bases removed from V and 5 bases from J, the gap between germline ends came to 4 bases. Germline CDR1 reads MNHNS; CDR2 reads SASEGT. The chain's CDR3 is CASSEAETGELFF. CDR3 bases: TGTGCCAGCAGTGAAGCGGAAACCGGGGAGCTGTTTTTT.

This clone was detected a few times. A much larger clone sits a single nucleotide away, making a read error possible. This specimen includes other DNA sequences encoding the same CDR3. The chain carries TRBV29-1 and TRBJ2-2; D may be TRBD1 (6 bases). CDR3 length equals 16 residues. Germline V gene lookup returns CDR1 SQVTM and CDR2 ANQGSEA. The CDR3: CSVEIGGFFNTGELFF. CDR3 DNA sequence: TGCAGCGTTGAAATAGGGGGTTTCTTTAACACCGGCGAGCTGTTTTTT.

Ten or more counts support this clone. V is TRBV20-1 and J is TRBJ2-3; D possibly uses TRBD1 or TRBD2 (5 bases each). Germline V gene lookup returns CDR1 DFQATT and CDR2 SNEGSKA (reference sequence). CDR3 length: 14 residues. V lost 5 bases to trimming and J lost 4 bases, with 16 bases between them. CDR3 in amino acids: CSAASGTLPDTQYF. The CDR3 DNA reads as TGCAGTGCTGCCTCCGGGACCCTTCCAGATACGCAGTATTTT.

This clone was seen a handful of times. This clone may be a read error of a much larger clone one base away. This chain connects TRBV19 to TRBJ1-1; TRBD1 matches 7 bases. The J segment lost 1 base and the V segment lost 8 bases, leaving 1 base of the junction unmatched. The CDR3 consists of 12 residues. CDR1 is LNHDA and CDR2 is SQIVND in the germline V gene (reference sequence). Here the CDR3 DNA reads TGTGCCAGTTGGGACAGGAACACTGAAGCTTTCTTT. Amino acids: CASWDRNTEAFF. Based on the CDR3 plus reference TRBV19 and TRBJ1-1, the full variable domain is DGGITQSPKYLFRKEGQNVTLSCEQNLNHDAMYWYRQDPGQGLRLIYYSQIVNDFQKGDIAEGYSVSREKKESFPLTVTSAQKNPTAFYLCASWDRNTEAFFGQGTRLTVV.

A few counts support this clone. The junction does not match germline at one end; this may be a read error. V is TRBV6-5 and J is TRBJ2-1, with TRBD2 matching over 8 bases. The CDR3 has 17 amino acids. Germline lookup yields CDR1 MNHEY and CDR2 SVGAGI. CDR3 nucleotides: TGTGCCAGCAGTTACGGGCTAGCGGGCATTAAAAGAAATGAGCAGTCCTTC. Its protein is CASSYGLAGIKRNEQSF.

V and J are TRBV6-5 and TRBJ1-6; 7 bases are shared with TRBD1. Germline V lookup: CDR1 MNHEY, CDR2 SVGAGI. V shed 2 bases, J shed 5 bases, and the junction held 6 bases outside the gene matches. The CDR3 runs 16 residues. The CDR3: CASSYTYRGDNSPLHF. For the CDR3, the DNA is TGTGCCAGCAGTTACACCTACAGGGGAGATAATTCACCCCTCCACTTT.